Presented here are 31 T cell receptor beta chains from one specimen sequenced in a study of cytomegalovirus exposure and HLA in healthy donors. Vbeta (60) and Jbeta (13) primers were used in the PCR. The method was immunoSEQ multiplex PCR; TCRdb's version includes in-frame clones alone and lacks a portion of them. Here the sample spans 63,000 or so clones, roughly 74% being singletons. Sequenced material: PBMCs. These receptors originate from a woman aged 25 to 45 in good health and CMV-seropositive.

The rearrangement joins TRBV6-5 to TRBJ2-1; 10 bases agree with TRBD2. The CDR3 runs to 15 residues. V trimming: 6 bases; J trimming: 4 bases; junction bases outside the gene matches: 6. Germline V CDR1 and CDR2: MNHEY, SVGAGI. CDR3 amino acids: CASRPPSGSYNEQFF. CDR3 coding DNA: TGTGCCAGCAGGCCCCCTAGCGGGAGTTACAATGAGCAGTTCTTC.

The genes are TRBV6-1 and TRBJ1-5; perhaps TRBD1 as D (6 bases). Germline V gene lookup returns CDR1 MNHNS and CDR2 SASEGT. The CDR3 has 15 amino acids. V lost 6 bases and J 0 bases, leaving 12 bases between the germline ends. DNA for the CDR3: TGTGCCAGCAGCCAGGGGCTGAATAGCAATCAGCCCCAGCATTTT. Translation gives CASSQGLNSNQPQHF.

This clone has just one count. V is TRBV5-1 and J is TRBJ1-1; weak D call: TRBD1 (5 bases). This CDR3 comprises 14 residues. Per the germline V gene, CDR1 is SGHRS and CDR2 is YFSETQ. V lost 4 bases to trimming and J lost 5 bases, with 15 bases between them. The CDR3 DNA reads as TGCGCCAGCAGCCTCCAAACAGGAGCTACTGAAGCTTTCTTT. Its translation: CASSLQTGATEAFF.

As DNA, the CDR3 is TGTGCCAGCAGCTTAGGGACAGGGGGGGCAGATACGCAGTATTTT. Encoded protein: CASSLGTGGADTQYF. The chain uses TRBV7-9 and TRBJ2-3; TRBD1 agrees at 10 bases. The CDR3 loop spans 15 amino acids. Trimming at V came to 1 base and at J to 4 bases, leaving 2 bases not matched to a gene. Germline V lookup: CDR1 SEHNR, CDR2 FQNEAQ (reference sequence).

J is TRBJ2-3 and V is TRBV9, with D possibly TRBD2 on 7 matching bases. V was shortened by 3 bases and J by 4 bases, with 12 bases between the two germline ends. From germline, CDR1 is SGDLS and CDR2 YYNGEE. The CDR3 loop spans 14 amino acids. CDR3 DNA sequence: TGTGCCAGCAGCGAGGGGGGGGAGTCAGATACGCAGTATTTT. This codes for CASSEGGESDTQYF.

This clone was seen once. This chain connects TRBV14 to TRBJ1-5, with D unresolved. The CDR3 runs to 16 residues. Trimming pared 0 bases from V and 0 bases from J, leaving 9 bases between. The V gene's germline CDR1 is SGHDN and CDR2 FVKESK. For the CDR3, the DNA is TGTGCCAGCAGCCAAGATCTGGGAGTTAGCAATCAGCCCCAGCATTTT. Translated, it gives CASSQDLGVSNQPQHF.

The chain recombines TRBV6-6 with TRBJ1-5; 8 bases fit TRBD1. The ends lost 2 bases at V and 7 bases at J; junction bases unmatched: 7. Germline-derived CDR1 and CDR2 are MNHNY and SVGAGI (reference sequence). The CDR3 runs to 15 residues. This CDR3 reads CASSYPRGRRQPQHF. The CDR3 coding sequence is TGTGCCAGCAGTTACCCCAGGGGGCGACGACAGCCCCAGCATTTT.

The CDR3 region has the DNA TGTGCCAGCAGGCCGGCCGGGACAGCCTACGAGCAGTACTTC. Its protein is CASRPAGTAYEQYF. J is TRBJ2-7 and V is TRBV28; 7 bases are shared with TRBD1. The CDR3 totals 14 residues. The V and J ends lost 6 bases and 2 bases, in that order; junction bases with no gene match: 7. CDR1 and CDR2 (germline): MDHEN, SYDVKM.

This clone was detected once. The chain is built from TRBV6-1 and TRBJ2-1; D might be TRBD1 (5 bases). There are 14 residues in the CDR3. With 4 bases removed from V and 3 bases from J, the gap between germline ends came to 10 bases. In germline, CDR1 is MNHNS, CDR2 SASEGT. The CDR3 DNA follows: TGTGCCAGCAGTGTGGGGCCGGGCTACAATGAGCAGTTCTTC. This translates into CASSVGPGYNEQFF.

The CDR3 is CASSSQTGVNQPQHF. CDR3 nucleotide sequence: TGTGCCAGCAGTTCCCAGACAGGTGTAAATCAGCCCCAGCATTTT. The rearrangement joins TRBV7-8 to TRBJ1-5, with a possible D match to TRBD1 (6 bases). This CDR3 contains 15 residues. Germline values: CDR1 SGHVS, CDR2 FQNEAQ. V was shortened by 6 bases and J by 4 bases, with 16 bases between the two germline ends.

The V gene is TRBV18, the J gene TRBJ1-2; 7 nucleotides match TRBD1. V was clipped by 0 bases and J by 5 bases; unmatched bases: 3. Germline assignment: CDR1 KGHSH and CDR2 LQKENI. The CDR3 covers 14 residues. The CDR3 sequence: CASSPPLTGYGYTF. CDR3 in DNA: TGTGCCAGCTCACCACCGCTGACAGGGTATGGCTACACCTTC.

The rearrangement joins TRBV2 to TRBJ1-1; D unresolved. The CDR3 consists of 15 residues. The V and J ends lost 3 bases and 1 base respectively, with 12 bases between them. Germline CDR1 reads SNHLY; CDR2 reads FYNNEI. In nucleotides, the CDR3 is TGTGCCAGCAGTGAGGGAGGGAGGCGGAACACTGAAGCTTTCTTT. It yields the protein CASSEGGRRNTEAFF. Using reference TRBV2 and TRBJ1-1 for the parts outside the CDR3, the full variable domain is EPEVTQTPSHQVTQMGQEVILRCVPISNHLYFYWYRQILGQKVEFLVSFYNNEISEKSEIFDDQFSVERPDGSNFTLKIRSTKLEDSAMYFCASSEGGRRNTEAFFGQGTRLTVV.

V gene TRBV29-1 combines with J gene TRBJ1-5; no clear D gene. Germline V gene sequence: CDR1 SQVTM, CDR2 ANQGSEA. The CDR3 runs 14 residues. V shed 6 bases and J shed 7 bases, with 19 bases lying between them. The CDR3 bases are TGCAGCGTCCTACCGTCCGACCCGCGGCAGCCCCAGCATTTT. Amino acid sequence: CSVLPSDPRQPQHF.

This clone was recorded only once. This rearrangement joins TRBV28 to TRBJ2-1; 11 nucleotides agree with TRBD2. Per the germline V gene, CDR1 is MDHEN and CDR2 is SYDVKM. V gave up 5 bases and J gave up 6 bases; unmatched junction bases: 6. CDR3 length equals 15 residues. CDR3 bases: TGTGCCAGCAGTCCATCACTAGCGGGAGTCAATGAGCAGTTCTTC. Translation: CASSPSLAGVNEQFF.

The chain combines TRBV6-5 with TRBJ1-1; TRBD1 agrees at 7 bases. The CDR3 covers 14 residues. With 4 bases clipped from V and 1 base from J, the junction kept 3 bases outside the gene matches. The germline V gene has CDR1 MNHEY and CDR2 SVGAGI. The CDR3 region has the DNA TGTGCCAGCAGTTCACGGACAGGGAACACTGAAGCTTTCTTT. This codes for CASSSRTGNTEAFF.

This clone has only one observation. The chain employs TRBV2 and TRBJ2-3; TRBD1 agrees at 8 bases. This CDR3 region has 16 residues. From germline, CDR1 is SNHLY and CDR2 FYNNEI. The J segment lost 1 base and the V segment lost 2 bases, leaving 5 bases of the junction unmatched. The CDR3, as DNA: TGTGCCAGCAGTGAATGGTGGACAGGGCGCACAGATACGCAGTATTTT. Translated: CASSEWWTGRTDTQYF. Filled out from reference TRBV2 and TRBJ2-3, the complete variable domain reads EPEVTQTPSHQVTQMGQEVILRCVPISNHLYFYWYRQILGQKVEFLVSFYNNEISEKSEIFDDQFSVERPDGSNFTLKIRSTKLEDSAMYFCASSEWWTGRTDTQYFGPGTRLTVL.

Comment on this clone: At one end, the junction sequence differs from germline, possibly due to a read error. The V and J genes are TRBV6-1 and TRBJ2-7, with TRBD2 as a possible D gene (5 bases). Germline V lookup: CDR1 MNHNS, CDR2 SASEGT. The CDR3 contains 11 residues. The CDR3 is CASSANSFSDF. The CDR3 coding sequence is TGTGCCAGCAGTGCTAACAGTTTTAGCGACTTC.

The chain couples TRBV2 to TRBJ2-5, with D possibly TRBD2 on 6 matching bases. Germline values: CDR1 SNHLY, CDR2 FYNNEI. This CDR3 has 13 residues. Trimming removed 8 bases at V and 2 bases at J, with 12 bases between. The CDR3 here is CASGRDTQETQYF. CDR3 bases: TGTGCCAGCGGGCGGGATACACAAGAGACCCAGTACTTC. The full variable domain, its missing parts supplied by reference TRBV2 and TRBJ2-5, is EPEVTQTPSHQVTQMGQEVILRCVPISNHLYFYWYRQILGQKVEFLVSFYNNEISEKSEIFDDQFSVERPDGSNFTLKIRSTKLEDSAMYFCASGRDTQETQYFGPGTRLLVL.

V gene TRBV18 combines with J gene TRBJ1-5; TRBD1 matches 7 bases. Trimming took 1 base from V and 6 from J; bases not matched to a gene: 3. The germline V gene encodes CDR1 KGHSH and CDR2 LQKENI. The CDR3 has 14 residues. The CDR3 sequence is CASSPQTGVQPQHF. Here the CDR3 DNA reads TGTGCCAGCTCACCACAAACAGGGGTTCAGCCCCAGCATTTT.

The genes are TRBV4-1 and TRBJ2-3; 10 nucleotides align to TRBD2. V lost 1 base to trimming and J lost 3 bases; unmatched junction nucleotides: 1. The CDR3 has 15 amino acids. Germline CDR1 MGHRA, CDR2 YSYEKL. DNA of the CDR3: TGCGCCAGCAGCCAAGCTAGCGGGAGTACAGATACGCAGTATTTT. As protein: CASSQASGSTDTQYF.

V is TRBV19 and J is TRBJ2-5, with 11 nucleotides matching TRBD1. The CDR3 totals 14 residues. The germline CDR1 and CDR2 sequences are LNHDA and SQIVND (reference sequence). With 3 bases clipped from V and 10 bases from J, the junction kept 7 bases outside the gene matches. The CDR3 is CASSIGQGALGQYF. The CDR3 DNA sequence: TGTGCCAGTAGTATCGGACAGGGGGCTCTTGGCCAGTACTTC. Variable domain in full (rest from reference TRBV19 and TRBJ2-5): DGGITQSPKYLFRKEGQNVTLSCEQNLNHDAMYWYRQDPGQGLRLIYYSQIVNDFQKGDIAEGYSVSREKKESFPLTVTSAQKNPTAFYLCASSIGQGALGQYFGPGTRLLVL.

The V and J genes are TRBV30 and TRBJ1-3; D unclear. In germline, CDR1 is GTSNPN, CDR2 SVGIG (reference sequence). This CDR3 comprises 13 residues. V was pared by 2 bases and J by 2 bases, with 7 bases between. The CDR3, as DNA: TGTGCCTGGAGTACGGGGACTGGAAACACCATATATTTT. As protein: CAWSTGTGNTIYF.

This clone has a single count. The V and J genes are TRBV11-2 and TRBJ1-1; TRBD1 matches 9 bases. The CDR3 sequence is 16 residues long. J gave up 4 bases and V 7 bases, and 13 bases lay outside the gene matches. The germline V gene has CDR1 SGHAT and CDR2 FQNNGV. The CDR3 nucleotides read TGTGCCAGCACCAGGGACAGGGTGGGATTTGGCACTGAAGCTTTCTTT. This encodes CASTRDRVGFGTEAFF.

DNA for the CDR3: TGTGCCAGCTCACCACCAATCAGGGAGCTGTTTTTT. This translates into CASSPPIRELFF. This chain uses TRBV18 with TRBJ2-2; D is unclear. The CDR3 has 12 amino acids. Germline CDR1 and CDR2: KGHSH and LQKENI. V was clipped by 0 bases and J by 9 bases, with 5 bases between them.

The chain employs TRBV30 and TRBJ2-7; 13 nucleotides line up with TRBD2. The CDR3 has 14 amino acids. The V gene end was trimmed by 7 bases and the J gene end by 1 base; junction bases not matched to a gene: 4. Germline loops: CDR1 GTSNPN, CDR2 SVGIG (reference sequence). The CDR3 DNA is TGTGCCTTAACTAGCGGGAGGGTTTCCTACGAGCAGTACTTC. It is translated as CALTSGRVSYEQYF.

The chain links TRBV4-1 to TRBJ2-7; D is unclear. Trimming cost V 0 bases and J 3 bases, with 3 bases left between them. CDR3 length: 12 residues. Per the germline V gene, CDR1 is MGHRA and CDR2 is YSYEKL. The CDR3 loop is CASSQDFYEQYF. The CDR3 DNA reads TGCGCCAGCAGCCAAGACTTCTACGAGCAGTACTTC.

The chain employs TRBV2 and TRBJ1-4; D is possibly TRBD1 (5 bases). The CDR3 contains 14 residues. V was pared by 7 bases and J by 3 bases, with 12 bases between. Germline CDR1 is SNHLY and CDR2 is FYNNEI. The CDR3, as DNA: TGTGCCAGCAATTCCAGGGTTGCTAATGAAAAACTGTTTTTT. Protein sequence: CASNSRVANEKLFF. The entire variable domain, with the rest obtained from reference TRBV2 and TRBJ1-4, is as follows: EPEVTQTPSHQVTQMGQEVILRCVPISNHLYFYWYRQILGQKVEFLVSFYNNEISEKSEIFDDQFSVERPDGSNFTLKIRSTKLEDSAMYFCASNSRVANEKLFFGSGTQLSVL.

V gene TRBV19 combines with J gene TRBJ1-5; 7 bases map to TRBD1. Trimming at V came to 5 bases and at J to 7 bases, leaving 14 bases not matched to a gene. The germline CDR1 and CDR2 sequences are LNHDA and SQIVND (reference sequence). The CDR3 covers 16 residues. DNA for the CDR3: TGTGCCAGTAGTTCCTTGGCAGGGGGGAGAGGACAGCCCCAGCATTTT. The encoded protein is CASSSLAGGRGQPQHF.

This clone turned up a few times. This chain links TRBV6-1 with TRBJ2-7; 8 positions agree with TRBD1. The CDR3 runs 12 residues. CDR1 and CDR2 (germline): MNHNS, SASEGT. The junction had 6 bases not matched to a gene; V was cut back by 8 bases and J by 6 bases. The CDR3 is CASRDRIIEQYF. In DNA, the CDR3 is TGTGCCAGCCGGGACAGGATAATCGAGCAGTACTTC.

V gene TRBV29-1 combines with J gene TRBJ2-1; 11 bases agree with TRBD2. Trimming removed 7 bases from V and 10 bases from J; junction bases left unmatched: 15. CDR1 and CDR2 (germline): SQVTM, ANQGSEA. The CDR3 is 15 residues long. CDR3 bases: TGCAGCGCCCCGACTAGCGGGACGATCTTTCGAGAGCAGTTCTTC. This sequence encodes CSAPTSGTIFREQFF.

As to this clone: Other nucleotide sequences from this sample produce the same CDR3. The rearrangement links TRBV28 to TRBJ2-7; 7 bases fit TRBD2. The V gene end was trimmed by 2 bases and the J gene end by 4 bases; junction bases not matched to a gene: 2. This CDR3 comprises 13 residues. In germline, CDR1 is MDHEN, CDR2 SYDVKM. DNA of the CDR3: TGTGCCAGCAGTTTAGCGGGAGTGTACGAGCAGTACTTC. It yields the protein CASSLAGVYEQYF.